The entry below describes one T cell receptor beta chain. This clonotype has ten or more counts. The antigen it recognizes is unknown. Base qualities were left out, and no much larger clone turns up one base away. Ficoll-Paque density gradient centrifugation was the method used to isolate PBMCs. Sequencer: Illumina NovaSeq 6000. TCRalpha and TCRbeta cDNA libraries were constructed by 5'RACE with constant-segment primers, with sample barcodes and unique molecular identifiers being introduced. Trizol reagent was used to extract RNA from every sample. Libraries were amplified in two PCR steps, with a second sample barcode and Illumina TruSeq adapters added in the second step. Libraries were sequenced on an Illumina NovaSeq with 2 x 150 bp paired-end reads. Processing in the source paper ran as follows. With migec v1.2.7, reads were demultiplexed and then collapsed into UMI-guided consensus sequences. Using mixcr v2.1.11, UMI consensuses were aligned to TRA and TRB V and J templates and then assembled into clonotypes. A clonotype was counted as expanded or contracted only when both edgeR and NoisET called the clonotype significant, with the noise models trained on biological replicates. For edgeR calls, the thresholds were a false discovery rate-adjusted p below 0.01 and a log2 fold-change of 1. PCA with hierarchical clustering of max-normalized trajectories of the 1000 most abundant clonotypes was used as exploratory dynamics analysis. The CD4 or CD8 phenotype of responding clones was assigned using the separately sequenced CD4+ and CD8+ repertoires. TCRdb itself trimmed the public reads at Q25 with fastp, ran MiXCR and retained productive beta chains. CDR3 protein sequences are deduplicated, and each keeps its most common genes and DNA. The V and J calls shown here were made by TCRdb, not taken from the authors' results. The sample table holds approximately 290,000 distinct CDR3 sequences, of which about 16% were seen once. The ten largest clones capture roughly 23% of the sample.

The entry originates in a study of T-cell memory formation after mild COVID-19 (dated by TCRdb to the early 2020s). About the study as a whole: TCR sequence clusters from the two donors were largely donor specific. Two young, previously healthy adult volunteers made up the cohort, one male and one female. T-cell clones expanding and contracting after mild COVID-19 in a couple of donors were tracked by longitudinal TCRalpha and TCRbeta repertoire sequencing. General study outcomes and caveats: Only two mild cases were covered in the study, and larger cohorts including severe cases with pre-infection samples were considered necessary. Contracting CD4+ clones appeared mostly in the CM and EM memory subsets, whereas CD8+ clones were enriched in EMRA. Balanced CD4/CD8 phenotypes were observed for clones contracting from day 15 to 85, whereas a bias towards CD4+ was observed for a second wave of clones expanding from day 15 to 37. SARS-CoV-2 specificity was not confirmed for the second-wave clones peaking on day 37. Some responding clones were detected in pre-infection memory, which suggested that pre-existing cross-reactive memory T cells had joined the SARS-CoV-2 response.

V sheds 3 bases and J sheds 8 bases, leaving 21 bases between their ends. From the cysteine through the phenylalanine, the CDR3 covers 16 amino acids. Left in the record is the CDR3 DNA by itself, 48 bases read in frame from the first base. The germline V gene encodes CDR1 SGHKS and CDR2 YYEKEE (reference sequence). The specimen was PBMCs or a T cell subset sorted from them (not recorded which). The chain couples TRBV5-5 to TRBJ2-1; matching of 7 bases hints at TRBD2 as the D gene. The receptor was derived from a man in his late teens or twenties who had mild COVID-19 (a few samples of this study predate the infection). The sample titles of this study are shuffled in the database, so cell type and time point are left out; the donor was told from shared clones. The bases are TGTGCCAGCAGCTCCGGTCTGGGGGGGCATATCGATGAGCAGTTCTTC. Translated, this gives CASSSGLGGHIDEQFF.